The rows below give T cell receptor beta chains drawn from one sample of a study of response to subunit inactivated influenza vaccine. TCRdb itself ran the RT-PCR reads through MiXCR, one entry per CDR3 protein. This table holds about 800,000 distinct CDR3 sequences, about 20% found once. The starting material was PBMCs from blood, obtained more than 4 days after vaccination. These receptor sequences come from a man aged 45 to 65 who received an inactivated influenza vaccine. Each CDR3 is given with its conserved first and last residue. Each record gives: D gene, J gene, clone size, V gene, CDR3 protein, CDR3 DNA. D genes are given only for firm matches. Only some rows state a clone size, as once, few, many or a class for expanded clones.

. TRBJ1-5 . TRBV24-1 CATSGRGGSNQPQHF TGTGCCACCAGTGGTCGGGGTGGTAGCAATCAGCCCCAGCATTTT
. TRBJ2-1 . TRBV15 CATRVGGPSSYNEQFF TGTGCCACCAGGGTCGGGGGTCCAAGCTCCTACAATGAGCAGTTCTTC
. TRBJ2-3 few TRBV28 CASSPTRTATGPDTQYF TGTGCCAGCAGTCCTACACGGACAGCCACCGGCCCAGATACGCAGTATTTT
. TRBJ2-3 many TRBV20-1 CSAREPGTDTQYF TGCAGTGCTAGGGAGCCCGGGACAGATACGCAGTATTTT
. TRBJ2-2 . TRBV3-1 CASSHRVTTGELFF TGTGCCAGCAGCCACAGGGTTACCACCGGGGAGCTGTTTTTT
. TRBJ2-3 . TRBV28 CASSLLGGTTDTQYF TGTGCCAGCAGTTTATTGGGCGGGACGACAGATACGCAGTATTTT
. TRBJ2-1 few TRBV5-1 CASSLISGYNEQFF TGCGCCAGCAGCTTGATTTCGGGGTACAATGAGCAGTTCTTC
. TRBJ2-1 . TRBV10-3 CAISERQALNEQFF TGTGCCATCAGTGAGCGACAGGCCCTCAATGAGCAGTTCTTC
TRBD1 TRBJ2-7 . TRBV7-8 CASSRRTGDEQYF TGTGCCAGCAGCCGCCGGACAGGGGACGAGCAGTACTTC
. TRBJ2-3 many TRBV7-2 CASSRIRTDTQYF TGTGCCAGCAGCCGCATCCGGACAGATACGCAGTATTTT
. TRBJ2-7 . TRBV20-1 CSARDYRGRSYEQYF TGCAGTGCTAGAGATTACCGGGGAAGGTCCTACGAGCAGTACTTC
TRBD1 TRBJ2-3 many TRBV7-3 CASSPGTGLTDTQYF TGTGCCAGCAGCCCCGGGACAGGGCTCACAGATACGCAGTATTTT
TRBD2 TRBJ2-3 . TRBV24-1 CATSTSGRDTQYF TGTGCCACCAGCACTAGCGGGAGAGATACGCAGTATTTT
. TRBJ2-1 . TRBV2 CASRGFQAVSYNEQFF TGTGCCAGCAGAGGATTCCAAGCGGTCTCCTACAATGAGCAGTTCTTC
TRBD1 TRBJ2-2 . TRBV7-2 CASSSRGQGYTGELFF TGTGCCAGCAGCTCTAGGGGACAGGGGTACACCGGGGAGCTGTTTTTT
TRBD2 TRBJ2-2 few TRBV4-1 CASSQDHPLRLGGPDTGELFF TGCGCCAGCAGCCAAGATCACCCTTTGAGGTTGGGAGGGCCAGACACCGGGGAGCTGTTTTTT
TRBD2 TRBJ2-1 few TRBV20-1 CSARQLAGDYNEQFF TGCAGTGCTAGACAACTAGCGGGAGACTACAATGAGCAGTTCTTC
TRBD2 TRBJ2-1 . TRBV9 CASSAWGTTALNEQFF TGTGCCAGCAGCGCCTGGGGGACTACCGCCCTCAATGAGCAGTTCTTC
TRBD1 TRBJ2-7 few TRBV20-1 CSGGQATYEQYF TGCAGTGGGGGACAGGCTACCTACGAGCAGTACTTC
. TRBJ2-7 many TRBV20-1 CSASGGAYEQYF TGCAGTGCTAGCGGGGGAGCCTACGAGCAGTACTTC
TRBD1 TRBJ1-6 many TRBV12-3/TRBV12-4 CASSLGTGGLPLHF TGTGCCAGCAGTTTGGGGACAGGGGGTTTACCCCTCCACTTT
. TRBJ2-7 . TRBV6-5 CASSYSPPGVYEQYF TGTGCCAGCAGTTACTCACCTCCAGGGGTCTACGAGCAGTACTTC
. TRBJ2-1 few TRBV7-2 CASSLPGPSVFF TGTGCCAGCAGCTTACCCGGGCCTAGCGTATTCTTC
. TRBJ2-7 few TRBV28 CASSFPGANGYEQYF TGTGCCAGCAGTTTCCCAGGGGCGAATGGCTACGAGCAGTACTTC
. TRBJ1-5 few TRBV7-9 CASSPLGDANQPQHF TGTGCCAGCAGCCCCCTGGGGGACGCTAATCAGCCCCAGCATTTT
TRBD1 TRBJ1-2 few TRBV11-2 CASSLVSLDRASPNYGYTF TGTGCCAGCAGCTTAGTCTCTTTGGACAGGGCCTCACCTAACTATGGCTACACCTTC
TRBD2 TRBJ2-3 . TRBV9 CASSVRAGGIADTQYF TGTGCCAGCAGCGTAAGAGCGGGAGGTATCGCAGATACGCAGTATTTT
TRBD2 TRBJ2-1 many TRBV4-3 CASSPGLAADNEQFF TGCGCCAGCAGCCCGGGACTAGCGGCTGACAATGAGCAGTTCTTC
. TRBJ1-6 many TRBV25-1 CASSLQGYNSPLHF TGTGCCAGCAGTTTACAGGGTTATAATTCACCCCTCCACTTT
. TRBJ2-7 few TRBV12-3/TRBV12-4 CASSLRTETEQYF TGTGCCAGCAGTTTAAGAACAGAAACCGAGCAGTACTTC
. TRBJ2-2 few TRBV6-5 CASSYVLTGELFF TGTGCCAGCAGTTACGTGCTCACCGGGGAGCTGTTTTTT
. TRBJ2-6 . TRBV5-1 CASSLRFLDSGANVLTF TGCGCCAGCAGCTTGAGGTTTTTGGACTCTGGGGCCAACGTCCTGACTTTC